This T cell receptor (beta chain) was recorded in a study of CD8 T cell repertoires and HIV-1 epitope variants. Study-level information: Each of Twenty-five Gag and Nef epitope peptides stimulated a separate culture. Control wells had CMV/EBV/flu peptides, negative Ebola AY9, or no peptide.

The CDR3 contains 15 residues. Germline trimming cut 3 bases from V and 3 bases from J; bases unmatched to any gene: 5. Germline lookup yields CDR1 SEHNR and CDR2 FQNEAQ (reference sequence). Sequencing of TCR beta CDR3 used immunoSEQ survey depth. Only in-frame clones appear in the TCRdb table, and some are missing; sequencing was by immunoSEQ multiplex PCR. The table records 6,000 to 7,000 clones, 60% to 75% of them present only once. Concerning this clone: Its antigen is not identified.

Sequencing was done on a sample of cultured CD8+ T cells derived from PBMCs. The rearrangement joins TRBV7-9 to TRBJ2-1, with 7 nucleotides matching TRBD2. The TCR comes from a male donor with HIV. Here the CDR3 reads CASSLAGVHYNEQFF. CDR3 nucleotide sequence: TGTGCCAGCAGCTTGGCGGGAGTACACTACAATGAGCAGTTCTTC.